One and the same sample provided the 28 T cell receptor beta chains below, sequenced in a study of Tregs in tolerant kidney transplant recipients. Assay used: immunoSEQ multiplex PCR; TCRdb lists only in-frame clones, some missing. Here the sample spans 80,000 or so clones, about 91% being singletons. Recipients received nonmyeloablative bone marrow transplants from related graft donors, with transient mixed chimerism. The sample in question was CD4+ T cells from blood (PBMCs), obtained 24 months after the transplant. All receptors derive from a human patient who received a combined kidney and bone marrow transplant. Some T cells here may be from the graft donor.

This chain links TRBV5-5 with TRBJ2-1, with 7 bases identical to TRBD2. There are 17 residues in the CDR3. In germline, CDR1 is SGHKS, CDR2 YYEKEE (reference sequence). After removal of 0 bases from V and 7 bases from J, the junction contained 13 bases not matched to a gene. DNA of the CDR3: TGTGCCAGCAGCTTGGGAGCCGGGACTACCATCGGGAATGAGCAGTTCTTC. This encodes CASSLGAGTTIGNEQFF.

The chain has TRBV5-1 and TRBJ2-2; D possibly corresponds to TRBD2 (6 bases). The CDR3 is 14 residues long. CDR1 is SGHRS and CDR2 is YFSETQ in the germline V gene. The germline V and J ends were trimmed by 2 bases and 4 bases, with 9 bases remaining between them. CDR3 DNA: TGCGCCAGCAGCTTTGGGGGGATCACCGGGGAGCTGTTTTTT. This codes for CASSFGGITGELFF.

The chain uses TRBV20-1 and TRBJ1-2; a possible D gene is TRBD1 (6 bases). The CDR3 is 11 amino acids. Trimming took off 6 bases at V and 6 bases at J, with 11 bases between the two ends. Germline V CDR1 and CDR2: DFQATT, SNEGSKA (reference sequence). The CDR3 here is CSARGGHGYTF. CDR3 nucleotides: TGCAGTGCCAGGGGCGGGCATGGCTACACCTTC.

The rearrangement links TRBV6-5 to TRBJ2-3; 10 positions match TRBD2. The germline V gene has CDR1 MNHEY and CDR2 SVGAGI. The length of the CDR3 is 15 residues. V lost 6 bases and J lost 9; bases outside the gene matches: 12. CDR3 sequence: CASSRSSGGPLTQYF. CDR3 bases: TGTGCCAGCAGCCGATCTAGCGGGGGCCCGTTGACGCAGTATTTT.

The gene calls are TRBV11-2 and TRBJ2-3; 8 nucleotides agree with TRBD2. The CDR3 loop spans 16 amino acids. Looked up from germline, CDR1 is SGHAT and CDR2 is FQNNGV. After removal of 5 bases from V and 7 bases from J, the junction contained 14 bases not matched to a gene. CDR3: CASSREAGGSRYTQYF. For the CDR3, the DNA is TGTGCCAGCAGCCGAGAGGCGGGGGGTTCCCGTTATACGCAGTATTTT.

The chain recombines TRBV30 with TRBJ2-3, with 9 nucleotides matching TRBD2. Germline assignment: CDR1 GTSNPN and CDR2 SVGIG (reference sequence). The junction had 8 bases not matched to a gene; V was cut back by 3 bases and J by 4 bases. This CDR3 has 15 amino acids. The CDR3 here is CAWSTGAGGADTQYF. The CDR3, as DNA: TGTGCCTGGAGCACAGGGGCGGGAGGGGCAGATACGCAGTATTTT.

The chain has TRBV7-3 and TRBJ1-1; 8 nucleotides line up with TRBD1. CDR1 and CDR2 from the germline V gene are SGHTA and FQGTGA. After removal of 9 bases from V and 1 base from J, the junction contained 4 bases not matched to a gene. The CDR3 has 13 residues. The CDR3 sequence is CARDRVRNTEAFF. Written as DNA, the CDR3 is TGTGCCAGGGACAGGGTACGGAACACTGAAGCTTTCTTT. Full variable domain (rest looked up from reference TRBV7-3 and TRBJ1-1): GAGVSQTPSNKVTEKGKYVELRCDPISGHTALYWYRQSLGQGPEFLIYFQGTGAADDSGLPNDRFFAVRPEGSVSTLKIQRTERGDSAVYLCARDRVRNTEAFFGQGTRLTVV.

This CDR3 is CASSPRGDGSYNEQFF. The CDR3 DNA sequence: TGTGCCAGCTCACCACGGGGGGACGGGTCCTACAATGAGCAGTTCTTC. This sequence joins TRBV18 and TRBJ2-1, with D maybe TRBD2 (6 bases). The germline V and J ends were trimmed by 1 base and 1 base, with 11 bases remaining between them. This CDR3 has 16 residues. The germline V gene encodes CDR1 KGHSH and CDR2 LQKENI. The full variable domain, in which reference TRBV18 and TRBJ2-1 provide the parts outside the CDR3, is NAGVMQNPRHLVRRRGQEARLRCSPMKGHSHVYWYRQLPEEGLKFMVYLQKENIIDESGMPKERFSAEFPKEGPSILRIQQVVRGDSAAYFCASSPRGDGSYNEQFFGPGTRLTVL.

This chain joins TRBV5-6 and TRBJ1-5, with D tentatively TRBD1 (6 bases). V lost 4 bases and J lost 5, with 10 bases in between. In germline, CDR1 is SGHDT, CDR2 YYEEEE. The CDR3 has 13 amino acids. The CDR3 coding sequence is TGTGCCAGCAGCCGGACAGTAGATCAGCCCCAGCATTTT. Residues: CASSRTVDQPQHF.

The CDR3 DNA sequence: TGCGCCAGCAGCTTGAATGAGGGGGCGCTTTCACCCCTCCACTTT. This translates into CASSLNEGALSPLHF. J is TRBJ1-6 and V is TRBV5-1, with TRBD1 identical over 7 bases. V gave up 1 base and J gave up 9 bases; unmatched junction bases: 7. Germline V lookup: CDR1 SGHRS, CDR2 YFSETQ. The CDR3 length is 15 residues.

This chain uses TRBV4-1 with TRBJ1-6; TRBD1 matches 9 bases. Germline assignment: CDR1 MGHRA and CDR2 YSYEKL. After removal of 6 bases from V and 8 bases from J, the junction contained 5 bases not matched to a gene. There are 14 residues in the CDR3. For the CDR3, the DNA is TGCGCCAGCAGTATACAGGGGGCTGATTCACCCCTCCACTTT. Its protein product is CASSIQGADSPLHF.

The V and J genes are TRBV5-1 and TRBJ2-7; tentatively, D is TRBD2 (6 bases). This CDR3 spans 14 amino acids. V was clipped by 2 bases and J by 0 bases, with 9 bases between them. The V gene's germline CDR1 is SGHRS and CDR2 YFSETQ. The DNA for the CDR3 is TGCGCCAGCAGCTTCGGGGGAGTCTCCTACGAGCAGTACTTC. It is translated as CASSFGGVSYEQYF.

The genes are TRBV18 and TRBJ1-5, with D maybe TRBD1 (5 bases). This CDR3 has 16 residues. Trimming cost V 3 bases and J 1 base, with 13 bases left between them. Looked up from germline, CDR1 is KGHSH and CDR2 is LQKENI. The CDR3: CASSPQGGQSNQPQHF. The CDR3 nucleotides are TGTGCCAGCTCACCCCAGGGTGGTCAGAGCAATCAGCCCCAGCATTTT.

The chain links TRBV5-1 to TRBJ1-2; TRBD1 matches 9 bases. This CDR3 comprises 16 residues. V shed 4 bases, J shed 1 base, and the junction held 8 bases outside the gene matches. Germline V gene lookup returns CDR1 SGHRS and CDR2 YFSETQ. The CDR3 here is CASSTGQGKINYGYTF. The CDR3, as DNA: TGCGCCAGCAGCACCGGACAGGGGAAAATTAACTATGGCTACACCTTC. The full variable domain, completed using reference TRBV5-1 and TRBJ1-2, is KAGVTQTPRYLIKTRGQQVTLSCSPISGHRSVSWYQQTPGQGLQFLFEYFSETQRNKGNFPGRFSGRQFSNSRSEMNVSTLELGDSALYLCASSTGQGKINYGYTFGSGTRLTVV.

The chain employs TRBV5-4 and TRBJ1-3; D not resolved. Germline V gives CDR1 SGHNT, CDR2 YYREEE (reference sequence). Between the trimmed V and J ends, which lost 4 bases and 0 bases, there was a span of 8 bases. The CDR3 runs 14 residues. Here the CDR3 reads CASSAGFSGNTIYF. The CDR3 DNA follows: TGTGCCAGCAGCGCAGGATTCTCTGGAAACACCATATATTTT.

The rearrangement links TRBV7-3 to TRBJ2-1; perhaps TRBD1 as D (6 bases). Germline lookup yields CDR1 SGHTA and CDR2 FQGTGA. CDR3 length: 15 residues. V lost 3 bases, J lost 9 bases, and 18 bases lay in between. CDR3 amino acids: CASSFRQVGLGEQFF. As DNA, the CDR3 is TGTGCCAGCAGCTTTAGACAGGTGGGGTTAGGTGAGCAGTTCTTC.

The rearrangement links TRBV19 to TRBJ2-5; D is perhaps TRBD2 (5 bases). This CDR3 contains 14 residues. Germline lookup yields CDR1 LNHDA and CDR2 SQIVND (reference sequence). V gave up 5 bases and J gave up 3 bases, with 13 bases separating them. The CDR3 protein is CASSLTWTEETQYF. The CDR3 nucleotides read TGTGCCAGTAGTCTTACTTGGACTGAAGAGACCCAGTACTTC. Complete variable domain (other parts from reference TRBV19 and TRBJ2-5): DGGITQSPKYLFRKEGQNVTLSCEQNLNHDAMYWYRQDPGQGLRLIYYSQIVNDFQKGDIAEGYSVSREKKESFPLTVTSAQKNPTAFYLCASSLTWTEETQYFGPGTRLLVL.

This clone was counted only a few times. V and J are TRBV2 and TRBJ1-5, with a tentative D call TRBD1 (6 bases). Germline CDR1 SNHLY, CDR2 FYNNEI. V was clipped by 8 bases and J by 4 bases, with 12 bases between them. This CDR3 has 13 residues. CDR3 loop: CASVQGINQPQHF. Written as DNA, the CDR3 is TGTGCCAGCGTACAGGGTATTAATCAGCCCCAGCATTTT.

This chain uses TRBV19 with TRBJ2-7, with 7 bases matching TRBD2. V shed 5 bases, J shed 3 bases, and the junction held 10 bases outside the gene matches. Germline loops: CDR1 LNHDA, CDR2 SQIVND (reference sequence). This CDR3 has 15 residues. As DNA, the CDR3 is TGTGCCAGTAGTTGGTTCCGGGGAGGGGTCTACGAGCAGTACTTC. Its translation: CASSWFRGGVYEQYF.

This clone has only one observation. The rearrangement joins TRBV19 to TRBJ2-3; D remains unclear. This CDR3 is built from 13 residues. CDR1 is LNHDA, CDR2 SQIVND, per germline (reference sequence). Trimming stripped 6 bases from V and 5 bases from J, with 12 bases between. CDR3 in amino acids: CASSLNPGDTQYF. In DNA, the CDR3 is TGTGCCAGTAGCTTGAACCCAGGAGATACGCAGTATTTT.

The rearrangement links TRBV21-1 to TRBJ2-5; the table's D call, TRBD2, has no DNA check behind it. TRBV21-1 is marked as a pseudogene. The CDR3 has 16 amino acids. The CDR3, as DNA: TGTGCCAGCAGCAGCGATAGGGGCGGGGGGGACCGGGCCCAGTACTTC. It translates to CASSSDRGGGDRAQYF.

V gene TRBV12-5 combines with J gene TRBJ2-2, with 7 bases lining up with TRBD2. The CDR3 is 16 amino acids. The junction had 16 bases not matched to a gene; V was cut back by 6 bases and J by 9 bases. Germline V gene lookup returns CDR1 LGHNT and CDR2 FRNRAP. The CDR3 DNA sequence: TGTGCTAGTGGCCCTGCCAGGTGGGAGGGGTCCCGGGAGCTGTTTTTT. Translation: CASGPARWEGSRELFF.

The chain combines TRBV11-3 with TRBJ2-2, with TRBD2 identical over 9 bases. The CDR3 runs 18 residues. The trim removed 4 bases at V and 3 bases at J, leaving 12 bases unmatched. Germline CDR1 reads SGHNT; CDR2 reads YENEEA. Here the CDR3 DNA reads TGTGCCAGCAGCTCCGCCCCCGGCGGGAGGGCGTACACCGGGGAGCTGTTTTTT. Amino acid sequence: CASSSAPGGRAYTGELFF.

The V gene is TRBV6-4, the J gene TRBJ2-1, with 10 bases lining up with TRBD2. Trimming cost V 0 bases and J 0 bases; bases outside gene matches: 8. Germline values: CDR1 MRHNA, CDR2 SNTAGT. This CDR3 has 19 residues. CDR3 loop: CASSDSASGGLSSYNEQFF. CDR3 in DNA: TGTGCCAGCAGTGACTCGGCTAGCGGGGGCCTTAGCTCCTACAATGAGCAGTTCTTC.

The chain couples TRBV30 to TRBJ2-5; D is perhaps TRBD2 (6 bases). Germline values: CDR1 GTSNPN, CDR2 SVGIG (reference sequence). The CDR3 contains 12 residues. The ends were cut back, 2 bases at V and 3 bases at J, with 7 bases in the middle. For the CDR3, the DNA is TGTGCCTGGAGTCGGGGGAAAGAGACCCAGTACTTC. This sequence encodes CAWSRGKETQYF. Using reference TRBV30 and TRBJ2-5 for the parts outside the CDR3, the full variable domain is SQTIHQWPATLVQPVGSPLSLECTVEGTSNPNLYWYRQAAGRGLQLLFYSVGIGQISSEVPQNLSASRPQDRQFILSSKKLLLSDSGFYLCAWSRGKETQYFGPGTRLLVL.

V gene TRBV18 combines with J gene TRBJ1-4, with D tentatively TRBD1 (5 bases). Germline V gene data show CDR1 as KGHSH and CDR2 as LQKENI. This CDR3 is 12 amino acids long. The V gene lost 4 bases and the J gene lost 8 bases, with 8 bases spanning the gap. CDR3 amino acids: CASSRSGEKLFF. The CDR3 DNA is TGTGCCAGCTCACGGTCAGGGGAAAAACTGTTTTTT.

The genes are TRBV21-1 and TRBJ2-2; TRBD2, the table's D call, was not compared with the DNA. TRBV21-1 is classified as a pseudogene. The CDR3 covers 15 residues. Here the CDR3 DNA reads TGTGCCAGCAGCCTATTGGGAGGGGTCACCGGGGAGCTGTTTTTT. It specifies CASSLLGGVTGELFF.

The V call is TRBV7-8, the J call TRBJ2-7; TRBD2 agrees at 10 bases. Trimming at V came to 2 bases and at J to 3 bases, leaving 13 bases not matched to a gene. Germline V CDR1 and CDR2: SGHVS, FQNEAQ. This CDR3 contains 18 residues. CDR3 sequence reads: CASSLIISLAGAHYEQYF. CDR3 nucleotides: TGTGCCAGCAGCTTAATCATATCCCTAGCGGGAGCCCACTACGAGCAGTACTTC. Based on the CDR3 plus reference TRBV7-8 and TRBJ2-7, the full variable domain is GAGVSQSPRYKVAKRGQDVALRCDPISGHVSLFWYQQALGQGPEFLTYFQNEAQLDKSGLPSDRFFAERPEGSVSTLKIQRTQQEDSAVYLCASSLIISLAGAHYEQYFGPGTRLTVT.